The T cell receptor beta chain under discussion was sequenced for a study of T cells after yellow fever vaccination. Whole-study results and caveats: Though weaker, the secondary response peaked faster, on day 5 versus 15.

Germline-derived CDR1 and CDR2 are SGHVS and FNYEAQ. CDR3 size: 15 residues. The V end was cut by 3 bases, the J end by 0 bases, with 8 bases between. As to this clonotype: The target antigen is unknown.

UMIs and a universal primer site were added when TCR cDNA was made by 5'RACE template switching. TCRdb independently ran MiXCR on the 5' RACE reads; one entry per CDR3 protein. The sample has under 550,000 distinct CDR3 sequences, less than 25% seen once. This TCR was sampled from a young man who received the YFV17D yellow fever vaccine. This specimen was PBMCs, taken 21 days after the first yellow fever vaccination. The chain links TRBV7-6 to TRBJ2-2, with D uncertain. This CDR3 is CASSLSTANTGELFF. Written as DNA, the CDR3 is TGTGCCAGCAGCTTGAGCACGGCGAACACCGGGGAGCTGTTTTTT. Variable domain in full (rest from reference TRBV7-6 and TRBJ2-2): GAGVSQSPRYKVTKRGQDVALRCDPISGHVSLYWYRQALGQGPEFLTYFNYEAQQDKSGLPNDRFSAERPEGSISTLTIQRTEQRDSAMYRCASSLSTANTGELFFGEGSRLTVL.